This T cell receptor beta chain was captured in a study of cytomegalovirus exposure and HLA in healthy donors. Notes on the study in general: In a later analysis, around 18,000 TCR beta sequences were associated with HLA alleles at 0.05 false discovery rate.

Use of 60 Vbeta and 13 Jbeta primers characterized the PCR. Sequenced by immunoSEQ multiplex PCR; TCRdb stores in-frame clones only, minus some. The table lists 170,000 or so clones, 80% to 90% of them singletons. To note about this clone: Its antigen remains unidentified.

Trimming took 11 bases from V and 0 from J, leaving 11 bases between them. Germline assignment: CDR1 MNHNS and CDR2 SASEGT. This CDR3 spans 12 amino acids. The origin of this receptor is a girl aged 10-17 years in good health and CMV-seropositive. The sample consisted of PBMCs. V gene TRBV6-1 combines with J gene TRBJ2-7; tentatively, D is TRBD1 (5 bases). The CDR3 nucleotides are TGTGCCCTACAGGACGACTCCTACGAGCAGTACTTC. Residues: CALQDDSYEQYF.